These 25 T cell receptor beta chains were sequenced from one sample in a study of cytomegalovirus exposure and HLA in healthy donors. Only in-frame clones appear in the TCRdb table, and some are missing; sequencing was by immunoSEQ multiplex PCR. The profile shows about 280,000 clones, around 89% of them singletons. The sequencing sample was made of PBMCs. Every receptor here comes from a woman aged 18-29 years in good health and CMV-seronegative.

V and J are TRBV14 and TRBJ2-3; TRBD1 agrees at 9 bases. CDR1 SGHDN and CDR2 FVKESK come from the germline V gene. CDR3 length equals 16 residues. Trimming removed 5 bases from V and 3 bases from J; junction bases left unmatched: 9. CDR3 sequence reads: CASSAHRDRATDTQYF. CDR3 bases: TGTGCCAGCAGCGCACACCGGGACAGGGCTACAGATACGCAGTATTTT.

This chain connects TRBV15 to TRBJ2-1; 8 bases are a match to TRBD2. The germline V gene encodes CDR1 LNHNV and CDR2 YYDKDF (reference sequence). The CDR3 is 17 amino acids. Trimming took 1 base from V and 4 from J; bases not matched to a gene: 9. CDR3 protein: CATSRGLGGLAYNEQFF. The CDR3 DNA sequence: TGTGCCACCAGCAGAGGCCTAGGTGGACTAGCTTACAATGAGCAGTTCTTC.

V usage is TRBV9 and J usage is TRBJ2-3; perhaps TRBD2 as D (5 bases). CDR1 is SGDLS, CDR2 YYNGEE, per germline. V lost 5 bases to trimming and J lost 8 bases, with 12 bases between them. The CDR3 runs 12 residues. The CDR3 bases are TGTGCCAGCAGGGAGGTCGCTGGTACGCAGTATTTT. Its translation is CASREVAGTQYF.

This clone showed up just once. The V gene is TRBV30, the J gene TRBJ2-7, with D possibly TRBD2 on 6 matching bases. With 3 bases removed from V and 2 bases from J, the gap between germline ends came to 17 bases. Per the germline V gene, CDR1 is GTSNPN and CDR2 is SVGIG (reference sequence). CDR3 size: 15 residues. CDR3: CAWSANSGAPYEQYF. Written as DNA, the CDR3 is TGTGCCTGGAGCGCAAATAGCGGAGCCCCCTACGAGCAGTACTTC.

The chain has TRBV27 and TRBJ2-7; tentatively, D is TRBD1 (5 bases). This CDR3 has 15 residues. The V and J ends lost 9 bases and 4 bases respectively, with 22 bases between them. CDR1 MNHEY and CDR2 SMNVEV come from the germline V gene (reference sequence). The CDR3 spells CASSGSRARDYEQYF. CDR3 DNA sequence: TGTGCCAGTTCTGGAAGTAGGGCCAGGGATTACGAGCAGTACTTC.

The CDR3 DNA reads TGTGCCAGCAGTGCAGGACTCGGAGGAAAACTGTTTTTT. Translation gives CASSAGLGGKLFF. The chain couples TRBV2 to TRBJ1-4; D is unclear. V gave up 4 bases and J gave up 10 bases, with 13 bases separating them. Germline-derived CDR1 and CDR2 are SNHLY and FYNNEI. CDR3 length equals 13 residues. Together with reference TRBV2 and TRBJ1-4, the CDR3 gives the full variable domain: EPEVTQTPSHQVTQMGQEVILRCVPISNHLYFYWYRQILGQKVEFLVSFYNNEISEKSEIFDDQFSVERPDGSNFTLKIRSTKLEDSAMYFCASSAGLGGKLFFGSGTQLSVL.

The CDR3 sequence is CATSRGLREVGAKNIQYF. CDR3 DNA: TGTGCCACCAGCAGGGGGCTTCGGGAGGTTGGAGCCAAAAACATTCAGTACTTC. The chain has TRBV15 and TRBJ2-4, with 7 bases matching TRBD2. The germline gives CDR1 LNHNV, CDR2 YYDKDF (reference sequence). After removal of 3 bases from V and 0 bases from J, the junction contained 11 bases not matched to a gene. The CDR3 sequence is 18 residues long.

This clone was seen once. The CDR3 reads CASSHVGAGYTF. The CDR3 nucleotides read TGTGCCAGCAGTCACGTTGGGGCGGGCTACACCTTC. The gene calls are TRBV6-6 and TRBJ1-2; TRBD1 might be the D (5 bases). The CDR3 runs 12 residues. Trimming removed 5 bases from V and 8 bases from J, with 12 bases in between. Germline values: CDR1 MNHNY, CDR2 SVGAGI (reference sequence).

The chain recombines TRBV27 with TRBJ2-7; 7 nucleotides align to TRBD2. This CDR3 region has 14 residues. CDR1 and CDR2 from the germline V gene are MNHEY and SMNVEV (reference sequence). The V segment lost 2 bases and the J segment 2 bases; nucleotides outside the gene matches: 3. The CDR3 spells CASSLGGGTYEQYF. The CDR3 DNA is TGTGCCAGCAGTTTAGGGGGGGGAACCTACGAGCAGTACTTC.

The chain links TRBV11-2 to TRBJ2-7; TRBD2 agrees at 7 bases. The CDR3 length is 13 residues. The germline V gene has CDR1 SGHAT and CDR2 FQNNGV. With 5 bases clipped from V and 6 bases from J, the junction kept 7 bases outside the gene matches. CDR3 sequence reads: CASSLRERGEQYF. CDR3 in DNA: TGTGCCAGCAGCCTGCGGGAGCGGGGCGAGCAGTACTTC.

The V and J genes are TRBV7-8 and TRBJ1-2, with TRBD1 identical over 10 bases. The CDR3 loop spans 14 amino acids. Trimming took 5 bases from V and 5 from J; bases not matched to a gene: 5. Looked up from germline, CDR1 is SGHVS and CDR2 is FQNEAQ. The chain's CDR3 is CASSPTGQGYGYTF. The CDR3 nucleotides read TGTGCCAGCAGCCCGACGGGACAGGGGTATGGCTACACCTTC.

The V gene is TRBV4-3, the J gene TRBJ1-2; D is unresolved. The CDR3 consists of 13 residues. V was clipped by 0 bases and J by 5 bases, with 7 bases between them. CDR1 is LGHNA and CDR2 is YSLEER in the germline V gene. Here the CDR3 reads CASSQEQSYGYTF. The CDR3 region has the DNA TGCGCCAGCAGCCAAGAACAGTCATATGGCTACACCTTC.

The chain combines TRBV30 with TRBJ2-1, with a possible D match to TRBD2 (7 bases). Germline CDR1 reads GTSNPN; CDR2 reads SVGIG (reference sequence). Trimming removed 0 bases at V and 0 bases at J, with 15 bases between. The CDR3 sequence is 17 residues long. The CDR3 DNA reads TGTGCCTGGAGTGTACTCGGGGGGCCAAGCTCCTACAATGAGCAGTTCTTC. This gives the protein CAWSVLGGPSSYNEQFF.

This clone was observed a single time. This chain connects TRBV18 to TRBJ2-3; perhaps TRBD1 as D (5 bases). CDR3 size: 14 residues. From germline, CDR1 is KGHSH and CDR2 LQKENI. The V gene lost 1 base and the J gene lost 2 bases, with 7 bases spanning the gap. The CDR3 here is CASSPQGYTDTQYF. The CDR3 region has the DNA TGTGCCAGCTCACCACAGGGGTACACAGATACGCAGTATTTT.

This chain joins TRBV19 and TRBJ2-5, with 8 nucleotides matching TRBD2. V was pared by 4 bases and J by 8 bases, with 9 bases of the junction left unmatched. This CDR3 is 14 amino acids long. Germline V gene data show CDR1 as LNHDA and CDR2 as SQIVND (reference sequence). This CDR3 is CASSSTRGGVTQYF. The CDR3 region has the DNA TGTGCCAGTAGTAGTACACGGGGGGGGGTCACCCAGTACTTC.

The chain uses TRBV4-2 and TRBJ2-5; maybe TRBD2 (6 bases). This CDR3 comprises 14 residues. Trimming shortened V by 0 bases and J by 9 bases, and 14 bases separated the two germline ends. Germline V gene sequence: CDR1 LGHNA, CDR2 YNFKEQ. The CDR3 loop reads CASSQDLTSVPQYF. In DNA, the CDR3 is TGTGCCAGCAGCCAAGATCTGACTAGTGTCCCCCAGTACTTC.

V usage is TRBV27 and J usage is TRBJ2-3; 8 bases are shared with TRBD1. This CDR3 has 17 amino acids. Germline V CDR1 and CDR2: MNHEY, SMNVEV (reference sequence). The ends lost 5 bases at V and 2 bases at J; junction bases unmatched: 12. This CDR3 reads CASSTTSDRALTDTQYF. CDR3 sequence (DNA): TGTGCCAGCAGTACAACTTCGGACAGGGCTCTCACAGATACGCAGTATTTT.

This clone was detected only once. CDR3 sequence: CASSRRQGSDQPQHF. As DNA, the CDR3 is TGTGCCAGCAGCCGGAGACAGGGGTCCGACCAGCCCCAGCATTTT. The chain combines TRBV7-6 with TRBJ1-5; 8 bases fit TRBD1. Germline lookup yields CDR1 SGHVS and CDR2 FNYEAQ. The CDR3 consists of 15 residues. V shed 5 bases and J 7 bases; nucleotides not matched to a gene: 10.

With regard to this clone: A much larger clone differs by one base, so this may be a read error. At the DNA level, this CDR3 is encoded by other sequences in the same sample as well. This chain links TRBV25-1 with TRBJ1-2; perhaps TRBD1 as D (5 bases). The germline V gene encodes CDR1 MGHDK and CDR2 SYGVNS. The CDR3 spans 15 residues. The DNA for the CDR3 is TGTGCCAGCAGTGACAGGGAGGGATTAACCTATGGCTATACCTTC. Its translation is CASSDREGLTYGYTF.

The chain combines TRBV19 with TRBJ2-7; possibly TRBD1 for D (6 bases). V lost 10 bases to trimming and J lost 7 bases, with 14 bases between them. The CDR3 sequence is 11 residues long. Germline V gives CDR1 LNHDA, CDR2 SQIVND (reference sequence). DNA of the CDR3: TGTGCCACCAGTCGGGACACAGAGCAGTACTTC. Translated: CATSRDTEQYF.

The chain employs TRBV2 and TRBJ2-7; D not certain. Germline lookup yields CDR1 SNHLY and CDR2 FYNNEI. V lost 8 bases, J lost 3 bases, and 17 bases lay in between. The CDR3 is made up of 14 amino acids. In DNA, the CDR3 is TGTGCCAGCTCTGCTAGGATACGTAACTACGAGCAGTACTTC. Translation: CASSARIRNYEQYF.

This clone was picked up many times. The chain joins TRBV6-5 to TRBJ2-3; D possibly corresponds to TRBD1 (7 bases). Germline lookup yields CDR1 MNHEY and CDR2 SVGAGI. Trimming left V 7 bases short and J 1 base short, with 12 bases between. This CDR3 comprises 14 residues. CDR3 loop: CASMSRGGTDTQYF. The CDR3 DNA reads as TGTGCCAGCATGAGCAGGGGGGGCACAGATACGCAGTATTTT.

V usage is TRBV7-2 and J usage is TRBJ2-7, with TRBD1 matching 8 bases. Per germline, CDR1 SGHTA and CDR2 FQGNSA. V was pared by 5 bases and J by 5 bases, with 14 bases of the junction left unmatched. The CDR3 is made up of 16 amino acids. The DNA of the CDR3 is TGTGCCAGCAGCCTCGACCGCGACAGGGGTAGCAACGAGCAGTACTTC. Residues: CASSLDRDRGSNEQYF.

The chain employs TRBV9 and TRBJ1-4; TRBD1 matches 7 bases. With 0 bases clipped from V and 2 bases from J, the junction kept 4 bases outside the gene matches. The germline gives CDR1 SGDLS, CDR2 YYNGEE. The CDR3 sequence is 16 residues long. The CDR3: CASSVETGRTNEKLFF. The CDR3 nucleotides are TGTGCCAGCAGCGTAGAGACAGGGCGGACTAATGAAAAACTGTTTTTT.

The V gene is TRBV11-3, the J gene TRBJ1-1; TRBD1 is a possible D gene (6 bases). There are 13 residues in the CDR3. The V end lost 5 bases, the J end lost 3 bases, and 10 bases lay between the germline ends. In germline, CDR1 is SGHNT, CDR2 YENEEA. Here the CDR3 DNA reads TGTGCCAGCAGCATCTACAGGGACACTGAAGCTTTCTTT. Amino acid sequence: CASSIYRDTEAFF.